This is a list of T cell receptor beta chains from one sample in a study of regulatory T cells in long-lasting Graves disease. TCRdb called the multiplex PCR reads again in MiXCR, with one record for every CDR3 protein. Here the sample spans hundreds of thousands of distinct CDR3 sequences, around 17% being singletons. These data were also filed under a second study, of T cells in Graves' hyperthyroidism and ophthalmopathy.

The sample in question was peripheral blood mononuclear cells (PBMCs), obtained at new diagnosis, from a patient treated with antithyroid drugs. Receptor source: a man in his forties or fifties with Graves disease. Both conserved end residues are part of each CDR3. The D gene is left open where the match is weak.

cdr3_aa: CASRQTANQPQHF
v_call: TRBV7-9
d_call: -

cdr3_aa: CASSLGRPHDQNTEAFF
v_call: TRBV3-1
d_call: -

cdr3_aa: CSARDPNREKLFF
v_call: TRBV20-1
d_call: -

cdr3_aa: CSASLNRAGQPQHF
v_call: TRBV20-1
d_call: -

cdr3_aa: CASRGTESYEQYF
v_call: TRBV6-1
d_call: TRBD1

cdr3_aa: CAWKVAGGNTIYF
v_call: TRBV30
d_call: -

cdr3_aa: CASSPASGRGVEQFF
v_call: TRBV5-1
d_call: TRBD2

cdr3_aa: CASAGTGQETQYF
v_call: TRBV2
d_call: TRBD1

cdr3_aa: CASSEWRGGRTHQPQHF
v_call: TRBV6-1
d_call: -

cdr3_aa: CASSLAGGRAHEQYF
v_call: TRBV7-9
d_call: -

cdr3_aa: CSVAESGDQPQHF
v_call: TRBV29-1
d_call: -

cdr3_aa: CATSRVAGTSTDTQYF
v_call: TRBV15
d_call: TRBD2

cdr3_aa: CASSLGVTNEKLFF
v_call: TRBV13
d_call: -

cdr3_aa: CSVGTSGFNEQFF
v_call: TRBV29-1
d_call: TRBD2

cdr3_aa: CASSRGGLAGGSEQFF
v_call: TRBV27
d_call: TRBD2

cdr3_aa: CASSPGGGGLYEQYF
v_call: TRBV18
d_call: TRBD2

cdr3_aa: CASSLSIAGGTGDGYTF
v_call: TRBV7-8
d_call: TRBD1

cdr3_aa: CASSFSLAGEGDTQYF
v_call: TRBV9
d_call: TRBD2

cdr3_aa: CASSLARGGTDTQYF
v_call: TRBV5-8
d_call: -

cdr3_aa: CATSDASGTGAEKLFF
v_call: TRBV24-1
d_call: TRBD1

cdr3_aa: CASSHLQGAKNIQYF
v_call: TRBV4-3
d_call: TRBD1

cdr3_aa: CASSVDVDGSSLVPYEQYF
v_call: TRBV9
d_call: -

cdr3_aa: CASSAGPLIHTQYF
v_call: TRBV6-1
d_call: -

cdr3_aa: CASSTRIGQAGNYGYTF
v_call: TRBV7-9
d_call: TRBD1

cdr3_aa: CAWSMGQSNYGYTF
v_call: TRBV30
d_call: -

cdr3_aa: CASSRLVGTATKNTEAFF
v_call: TRBV5-1
d_call: TRBD1

cdr3_aa: CASRRQGWGYTF
v_call: TRBV2
d_call: TRBD1

cdr3_aa: CSARSQKTYEQYF
v_call: TRBV20-1
d_call: -

cdr3_aa: CASSYEAGSPEQYF
v_call: TRBV6-2/TRBV6-3
d_call: -

cdr3_aa: CAWGGNTAGRETQYF
v_call: TRBV30
d_call: -

cdr3_aa: CASSWDYSTDTQYF
v_call: TRBV7-2
d_call: TRBD2

cdr3_aa: CASGENSDGIQYF
v_call: TRBV7-3
d_call: -

cdr3_aa: CSARGSRQETQYF
v_call: TRBV20-1
d_call: -

cdr3_aa: CASPPTGGEGEQYF
v_call: TRBV2
d_call: TRBD1

cdr3_aa: CASRSQGHETTEAFF
v_call: TRBV7-9
d_call: TRBD1

cdr3_aa: CASSPSTRTGNTEAFF
v_call: TRBV4-1
d_call: TRBD1

cdr3_aa: CSARLTGLDQPQHF
v_call: TRBV20-1
d_call: -

cdr3_aa: CASSLGVSANYGYTF
v_call: TRBV5-1
d_call: -

cdr3_aa: CASTSTNRYNEQFF
v_call: TRBV2
d_call: -

cdr3_aa: CASILVGFSNQPQHF
v_call: TRBV6-1
d_call: -

cdr3_aa: CVSSRIAGFTDTQYF
v_call: TRBV7-2
d_call: -

cdr3_aa: CASSDPQGGETQYF
v_call: TRBV5-6
d_call: -

cdr3_aa: CSAQSGGGADEQFF
v_call: TRBV20-1
d_call: TRBD2

cdr3_aa: CASSLEGNPSYEQYF
v_call: TRBV5-1
d_call: -

cdr3_aa: CASSFARSGVSYEQYF
v_call: TRBV5-1
d_call: -

cdr3_aa: CASTGTGLGEQYF
v_call: TRBV2
d_call: TRBD1

cdr3_aa: CASSYSSGGETQYF
v_call: TRBV6-2/TRBV6-3
d_call: TRBD2

cdr3_aa: CASSLNWNGEKLFF
v_call: TRBV7-2
d_call: -

cdr3_aa: CSASLAGGLHNEQFF
v_call: TRBV20-1
d_call: TRBD2

cdr3_aa: CASSDAVRTPYYEQYF
v_call: TRBV11-1
d_call: -

cdr3_aa: CASSLGANRGADTQYF
v_call: TRBV7-3
d_call: TRBD1

cdr3_aa: CSGPDRGRTDTQYF
v_call: TRBV20-1
d_call: TRBD1

cdr3_aa: CAWSVGQLNTEAFF
v_call: TRBV30
d_call: -

cdr3_aa: CASSLRLHSSYEQYF
v_call: TRBV4-3
d_call: -